One and the same sample provided the 21 T cell receptor beta chains below, sequenced in a study of response to subunit inactivated influenza vaccine. One entry per CDR3 protein, called by TCRdb with MiXCR from the RT-PCR reads. This sample has roughly 550,000 distinct CDR3 sequences, with 20% to 25% found just once. In addition, the sample was reused for a study of T cells expressing NK-cell markers. That source reports: The authors generated TCR beta cDNA through 5'RACE template switching with UMIs.

Here the sequenced sample was CD4+ T cells sorted from PBMCs, taken 11 to 12 days after vaccination. The receptors derive from a man aged 45-65 years who received an inactivated influenza vaccine.

This clonotype was observed a handful of times. V is TRBV29-1 and J is TRBJ2-1; 8 bases agree with TRBD2. Germline values: CDR1 SQVTM, CDR2 ANQGSEA. J gave up 4 bases and V 6 bases, and 11 bases lay outside the gene matches. CDR3 length equals 15 residues. The CDR3 DNA sequence: TGCAGCGTCGAGGGAGGGACTAGGGGTTACAATGAGCAGTTCTTC. It specifies CSVEGGTRGYNEQFF.

V usage is TRBV20-1 and J usage is TRBJ2-1; TRBD1 aligns across 7 bases. CDR1 and CDR2 (germline): DFQATT, SNEGSKA (reference sequence). The CDR3 extends over 15 amino acids. After removal of 2 bases from V and 2 bases from J, the junction contained 6 bases not matched to a gene. The DNA of the CDR3 is TGCAGTGCTAGACCGACAGGGATCCCCTACAATGAGCAGTTCTTC. Its translation is CSARPTGIPYNEQFF.

This chain uses TRBV2 with TRBJ1-1; D not certain. Per the germline V gene, CDR1 is SNHLY and CDR2 is FYNNEI. The CDR3 sequence is 14 residues long. Trimming pared 4 bases from V and 0 bases from J, leaving 9 bases between. Here the CDR3 reads CASSVPGLNTEAFF. CDR3 nucleotides: TGTGCCAGCAGTGTCCCGGGTCTGAACACTGAAGCTTTCTTT.

CDR3 sequence reads: CASTMGQPLAGGGYAGELFF. In DNA form, the CDR3 reads TGTGCCAGCACCATGGGACAACCACTAGCGGGAGGGGGATATGCCGGGGAGCTGTTTTTT. The genes are TRBV2 and TRBJ2-2, with TRBD2 matching over 13 bases. The ends lost 7 bases at V and 6 bases at J; junction bases unmatched: 20. This CDR3 has 20 residues. Germline V gene sequence: CDR1 SNHLY, CDR2 FYNNEI.

This clonotype occurred a few times. The rearrangement uses TRBV5-5 and TRBJ2-3; 15 bases align to TRBD2. Trimming cost V 4 bases and J 6 bases; bases outside gene matches: 6. The CDR3 runs to 16 residues. Germline loops: CDR1 SGHKS, CDR2 YYEKEE (reference sequence). The CDR3 protein is CASSPRTSGGGDTQYF. The DNA for the CDR3 is TGTGCCAGCAGCCCCCGGACTAGCGGGGGGGGGGATACGCAGTATTTT.

The V call is TRBV5-1, the J call TRBJ1-1; tentatively, D is TRBD1 (5 bases). V was shortened by 4 bases and J by 0 bases, with 22 bases between the two germline ends. This CDR3 has 18 amino acids. Germline values: CDR1 SGHRS, CDR2 YFSETQ. CDR3 amino acids: CASSTMGHQRDMNTEAFF. CDR3 DNA: TGCGCCAGCAGCACCATGGGGCATCAACGTGACATGAACACTGAAGCTTTCTTT.

The chain uses TRBV15 and TRBJ2-1; 9 positions agree with TRBD2. V was pared by 1 base and J by 1 base, with 5 bases of the junction left unmatched. CDR3 length: 17 amino acids. CDR1 and CDR2 (germline): LNHNV, YYDKDF (reference sequence). The CDR3 bases are TGTGCCACCAGCAGAGGCGTGACTAGCGGTTCCTACAATGAGCAGTTCTTC. Translation: CATSRGVTSGSYNEQFF.

The chain links TRBV7-3 to TRBJ1-2; D call uncertain. V gave up 4 bases and J gave up 8 bases, with 14 bases separating them. This CDR3 is 13 amino acids long. Germline CDR1 SGHTA, CDR2 FQGTGA. DNA for the CDR3: TGTGCCAGCAGCTACAACGAGGGTCTGGGCTACACCTTC. Residues: CASSYNEGLGYTF.

This clonotype showed up many times. V gene TRBV6-1 combines with J gene TRBJ2-5, with D perhaps TRBD1 or TRBD2 (5 bases each). Germline CDR1 MNHNS, CDR2 SASEGT. Between the trimmed V and J ends, which lost 9 bases and 4 bases, there was a span of 15 bases. The CDR3 consists of 13 residues. The CDR3 region is CASTWDRIETQYF. The DNA for the CDR3 is TGTGCCAGTACTTGGGACCGAATAGAGACCCAGTACTTC.

This clonotype has a handful of counts. This chain joins TRBV12-3 or TRBV12-4 and TRBJ2-7; D is possibly TRBD1 or TRBD2 (5 bases each). V lost 5 bases and J 0 bases, leaving 11 bases between the germline ends. This CDR3 is 14 amino acids long. As DNA, the CDR3 is TGTGCCAGCAGTATCCGGGACCACTCCTACGAGCAGTACTTC. Translation: CASSIRDHSYEQYF.

This rearrangement joins TRBV19 to TRBJ2-2, with TRBD1 identical over 10 bases. Germline V gives CDR1 LNHDA, CDR2 SQIVND (reference sequence). The CDR3 loop spans 17 amino acids. V lost 4 bases to trimming and J lost 5 bases; unmatched junction nucleotides: 10. This CDR3 is CASSTLTGGKGTGELFF. The CDR3 nucleotides read TGTGCCAGTAGTACCTTGACAGGGGGCAAAGGGACCGGGGAGCTGTTTTTT.

This clonotype was counted a few times. V usage is TRBV4-3 and J usage is TRBJ1-2; 9 bases line up with TRBD1. The CDR3 loop spans 14 amino acids. The germline V gene has CDR1 LGHNA and CDR2 YSLEER. The junction had 4 bases not matched to a gene; V was cut back by 4 bases and J by 4 bases. CDR3 nucleotide sequence: TGCGCCAGCAGCCGGGGACAGGGCTCCTATGGCTACACCTTC. As protein: CASSRGQGSYGYTF.

This clonotype appeared a few times. This sequence joins TRBV4-2 and TRBJ2-7; 9 bases agree with TRBD1. V lost 1 base and J lost 0; bases outside the gene matches: 7. The CDR3 is 17 residues long. The V gene's germline CDR1 is LGHNA and CDR2 YNFKEQ. The CDR3 bases are TGTGCCAGCAGCCAAGCGAACAGGGGGCCGAGCTCCTACGAGCAGTACTTC. Amino acids: CASSQANRGPSSYEQYF.

The J gene is TRBJ2-3, the V gene TRBV4-2, with 8 bases lining up with TRBD2. Germline assignment: CDR1 LGHNA and CDR2 YNFKEQ. V gave up 4 bases and J gave up 7 bases; unmatched junction bases: 13. The CDR3 is 16 amino acids. CDR3: CASSPGGGVAGHTQYF. In DNA, the CDR3 is TGTGCCAGCAGCCCCGGTGGCGGGGTAGCGGGGCATACGCAGTATTTT.

Regarding this clonotype: A junction end diverges from the germline sequence, so it may reflect a read error. The chain combines TRBV7-9 with TRBJ1-2; D ambiguous. Germline CDR1 is SEHNR and CDR2 is FQNEAQ (reference sequence). The CDR3 consists of 9 residues. The CDR3 DNA is TGTGCCAGGAGCTATGGCTACACCTTC. Amino acids: CARSYGYTF.

In its sample, this clonotype was seen a few times. The CDR3 here is CASSPPQDLYNEQFF. The CDR3 DNA is TGTGCCAGCTCACCACCTCAGGACCTCTACAATGAGCAGTTCTTC. The chain has TRBV18 and TRBJ2-1; no definite D call. V lost 0 bases, J lost 3 bases, and 9 bases lay in between. Germline V gene data show CDR1 as KGHSH and CDR2 as LQKENI. This CDR3 has 15 amino acids.

This clonotype was recorded only once. The genes are TRBV20-1 and TRBJ2-5; D might be TRBD1 (5 bases). The CDR3 is 17 residues long. Germline V gene sequence: CDR1 DFQATT, CDR2 SNEGSKA (reference sequence). The CDR3 sequence is CRADQQPRVKMRETQYF. DNA of the CDR3: TGCAGAGCTGACCAACAACCCAGGGTAAAGATGAGGGAGACCCAGTACTTC.

This clonotype was observed a handful of times. The V call is TRBV7-2, the J call TRBJ2-7; no clear D. The V gene lost 1 base and the J gene lost 3 bases, with 13 bases spanning the gap. Germline V CDR1 and CDR2: SGHTA, FQGNSA. The CDR3 has 15 amino acids. CDR3 residues: CASSLGYSAYYEQYF. The CDR3 bases are TGTGCCAGCAGCTTAGGTTATTCGGCCTACTACGAGCAGTACTTC.

This clonotype was detected many times. This may stem from a read error, because a much larger clone lies one nucleotide away. The V call is TRBV10-3, the J call TRBJ1-5; D not resolved. The V end was cut by 5 bases, the J end by 0 bases, with 5 bases between. The CDR3 extends over 13 amino acids. Germline V gene sequence: CDR1 ENHRY, CDR2 SYGVKD. DNA of the CDR3: TGTGCCATCAGTCCTGATAGCAATCAGCCCCAGCATTTT. Amino acid sequence: CAISPDSNQPQHF.

This chain joins TRBV6-2 or TRBV6-3 and TRBJ2-1; TRBD2 matches at 15 bases. The CDR3 loop spans 21 amino acids. J gave up 6 bases and V 2 bases, and 17 bases lay outside the gene matches. The germline gives CDR1 MNHEY, CDR2 SVGEGT. The CDR3 nucleotides are TGTGCCAGCAGTTACCCGCTTAGCGGACTAGCGGGAGGGCCGTTCCGCAATGAGCAGTTCTTC. This codes for CASSYPLSGLAGGPFRNEQFF.

This clonotype was seen a few times. J is TRBJ2-7 and V is TRBV4-3, with D perhaps assigned TRBD1 or TRBD2 (6 bases each). The CDR3 totals 15 residues. Trimming took 1 base from V and 4 from J, leaving 14 bases between them. Germline assignment: CDR1 LGHNA and CDR2 YSLEER. The CDR3 coding sequence is TGCGCCAGCAGCCAAGCTTTGGGGGGCTCGTACGAGCAGTACTTC. This sequence encodes CASSQALGGSYEQYF.